The next 16 T cell receptor beta chains were all read from a single sample in a study of cytomegalovirus exposure and HLA in healthy donors. The PCR employed 60 Vbeta primers together with 13 Jbeta primers. Profiling relied on immunoSEQ multiplex PCR, and the TCRdb table lists in-frame clones only, not all of them. This table holds fewer than 200,000 clones, roughly 80% found once. The material sequenced was PBMCs. The receptors come from a man aged 25-40 years in good health and CMV-seropositive.

This clone was detected only a few times. The chain links TRBV5-6 to TRBJ2-5; TRBD2 aligns across 10 bases. The CDR3 extends over 15 amino acids. Trimming at V came to 7 bases and at J to 3 bases, leaving 9 bases not matched to a gene. Germline V gene lookup returns CDR1 SGHDT and CDR2 YYEEEE. CDR3 bases: TGTGCCAGCCATAAGGTTAGCGGGGGGAAAGAGACCCAGTACTTC. Protein sequence: CASHKVSGGKETQYF.

The chain joins TRBV15 to TRBJ2-1; TRBD2 aligns across 10 bases. Germline CDR1 reads LNHNV; CDR2 reads YYDKDF (reference sequence). J gave up 10 bases and V 0 bases, and 9 bases lay outside the gene matches. The CDR3 sequence is 16 residues long. In DNA form, the CDR3 reads TGTGCCACCAGCAGAGATACAAGCGGGGGGGCCGGCGAGCAGTTCTTC. Its translation: CATSRDTSGGAGEQFF. The entire variable domain, with the rest obtained from reference TRBV15 and TRBJ2-1, is as follows: DAMVIQNPRYQVTQFGKPVTLSCSQTLNHNVMYWYQQKSSQAPKLLFHYYDKDFNNEADTPDNFQSRRPNTSFCFLDIRSPGLGDTAMYLCATSRDTSGGAGEQFFGPGTRLTVL.

The V gene is TRBV19, the J gene TRBJ2-5; 8 bases match TRBD1. This CDR3 comprises 14 residues. V shed 1 base, J shed 4 bases, and the junction held 2 bases outside the gene matches. Germline V gives CDR1 LNHDA, CDR2 SQIVND (reference sequence). In nucleotides, the CDR3 is TGTGCCAGTAGTATAGGACAGGGGCGAGAGACCCAGTACTTC. It codes for CASSIGQGRETQYF.

This clone was seen a handful of times. The gene calls are TRBV5-1 and TRBJ2-5; D not resolved. The length of the CDR3 is 12 residues. The V and J ends lost 2 bases and 5 bases respectively, with 7 bases between them. CDR1 and CDR2 from the germline V gene are SGHRS and YFSETQ. In DNA form, the CDR3 reads TGCGCCAGCAGCTTACCCGGGGAGACCCAGTACTTC. Translation: CASSLPGETQYF. The full variable domain, rest sourced from reference TRBV5-1 and TRBJ2-5, is KAGVTQTPRYLIKTRGQQVTLSCSPISGHRSVSWYQQTPGQGLQFLFEYFSETQRNKGNFPGRFSGRQFSNSRSEMNVSTLELGDSALYLCASSLPGETQYFGPGTRLLVL.

This clone came up a few times. The rearrangement uses TRBV7-9 and TRBJ2-2; TRBD2 might be the D (5 bases). V lost 10 bases and J lost 4, with 19 bases in between. CDR3 length: 15 amino acids. CDR1 and CDR2 from the germline V gene are SEHNR and FQNEAQ (reference sequence). CDR3 region: CATLAPGWSTGELFF. DNA of the CDR3: TGTGCCACCCTCGCTCCGGGGTGGAGCACCGGGGAGCTGTTTTTT.

This clone was counted a single time. This chain uses TRBV4-3 with TRBJ2-3; TRBD2 is a possible D gene (5 bases). Germline CDR1 reads LGHNA; CDR2 reads YSLEER. CDR3 size: 16 residues. The V and J ends lost 0 bases and 2 bases respectively, with 12 bases between them. This CDR3 is CASSQDIGVHTDTQYF. The DNA of the CDR3 is TGCGCCAGCAGCCAAGATATCGGGGTTCACACAGATACGCAGTATTTT.

The rearrangement links TRBV7-3 to TRBJ1-4; D is possibly TRBD1 (5 bases). Deletions cut 0 bases from V and 6 bases from J, with 8 bases between. CDR1 is SGHTA, CDR2 FQGTGA, per germline. The length of the CDR3 is 14 residues. The CDR3 DNA reads as TGTGCCAGCAGCTTAACCGGGGGAGATGAAAAACTGTTTTTT. It codes for CASSLTGGDEKLFF.

This clone was recorded only once. The genes are TRBV6-5 and TRBJ2-5, with D possibly matching TRBD1 (6 bases). The germline V gene has CDR1 MNHEY and CDR2 SVGAGI. V lost 7 bases and J lost 6, with 12 bases in between. The length of the CDR3 is 12 residues. As DNA, the CDR3 is TGTGCCAGCAACAGGGATGAAAAGACCCAGTACTTC. It is translated as CASNRDEKTQYF.

The chain recombines TRBV7-9 with TRBJ1-2; D unresolved. CDR1 is SEHNR and CDR2 is FQNEAQ in the germline V gene (reference sequence). CDR3 length: 16 amino acids. V was clipped by 1 base and J by 0 bases, with 12 bases between them. The CDR3 region is CASSLGGGQANYGYTF. CDR3 DNA sequence: TGTGCCAGCAGCTTAGGGGGAGGCCAAGCTAACTATGGCTACACCTTC.

The chain employs TRBV11-3 and TRBJ2-1; 9 positions agree with TRBD1. CDR3 size: 15 residues. With 5 bases clipped from V and 5 bases from J, the junction kept 7 bases outside the gene matches. Germline lookup yields CDR1 SGHNT and CDR2 YENEEA. Here the CDR3 reads CASSKPGQGHNEQFF. The CDR3 DNA follows: TGTGCCAGCAGCAAACCGGGACAGGGACACAATGAGCAGTTCTTC.

The chain has TRBV7-6 and TRBJ1-1, with D perhaps TRBD1 (5 bases). The CDR3 runs to 12 residues. Per germline, CDR1 SGHVS and CDR2 FNYEAQ. Trimming shortened V by 3 bases and J by 11 bases, and 13 bases separated the two germline ends. The chain's CDR3 is CASSFPGGLAFF. In nucleotides, the CDR3 is TGTGCCAGCAGCTTCCCCGGGGGGTTGGCTTTCTTT. Looking up the rest from reference TRBV7-6 and TRBJ1-1 gives the full variable domain: GAGVSQSPRYKVTKRGQDVALRCDPISGHVSLYWYRQALGQGPEFLTYFNYEAQQDKSGLPNDRFSAERPEGSISTLTIQRTEQRDSAMYRCASSFPGGLAFFGQGTRLTVV.

The genes are TRBV7-9 and TRBJ2-3; 10 nucleotides match TRBD1. Germline V gene sequence: CDR1 SEHNR, CDR2 FQNEAQ (reference sequence). CDR3 length equals 16 residues. Losses at the gene ends were 3 bases for V and 4 bases for J; bases not matched to a gene: 7. The CDR3 bases are TGTGCCAGCAGCTTCTCCAGGGACAGGGGCCCAGATACGCAGTATTTT. It specifies CASSFSRDRGPDTQYF.

V usage is TRBV28 and J usage is TRBJ2-6; 9 bases are shared with TRBD1. CDR1 is MDHEN and CDR2 is SYDVKM in the germline V gene. V shed 4 bases and J 4 bases; nucleotides not matched to a gene: 8. The CDR3 consists of 17 residues. The CDR3 bases are TGTGCCAGCAGTTCCGGGACAGGGACGATGGGGGCCAACGTCCTGACTTTC. Its translation: CASSSGTGTMGANVLTF. Full variable domain (outside the CDR3, taken from reference TRBV28 and TRBJ2-6): DVKVTQSSRYLVKRTGEKVFLECVQDMDHENMFWYRQDPGLGLRLIYFSYDVKMKEKGDIPEGYSVSREKKERFSLILESASTNQTSMYLCASSSGTGTMGANVLTFGAGSRLTVL.

This chain uses TRBV28 with TRBJ2-3, with TRBD2 as a possible D gene (6 bases). Germline CDR1 is MDHEN and CDR2 is SYDVKM. V was shortened by 1 base and J by 3 bases, with 14 bases between the two germline ends. This CDR3 region has 16 residues. The CDR3 is CASSLLEGLSTDTQYF. CDR3 in DNA: TGTGCCAGCAGTTTATTGGAGGGTCTTAGTACAGATACGCAGTATTTT.

The CDR3 loop reads CASSHGGYEQYF. The CDR3 bases are TGTGCCAGCAGCCACGGGGGTTACGAGCAGTACTTC. The chain combines TRBV6-5 with TRBJ2-7, with D perhaps TRBD2 (6 bases). The CDR3 has 12 residues. Germline assignment: CDR1 MNHEY and CDR2 SVGAGI. Trimming took 6 bases from V and 4 from J, leaving 10 bases between them.

CDR3 nucleotide sequence: TGTGCCAGCAGCCAGGGACAGAACCAAGAGACCCAGTACTTC. It is translated as CASSQGQNQETQYF. This chain connects TRBV5-6 to TRBJ2-5; 7 bases agree with TRBD1. Germline CDR1 and CDR2: SGHDT and YYEEEE. V gave up 4 bases and J gave up 0 bases; unmatched junction bases: 3. This CDR3 comprises 14 residues.